This T cell receptor beta chain originates from a study of blood T cells in healthy people across ages. Study results and caveats: Age brought a roughly linear fall in TCR beta diversity measured per million T cells.

The second PCR ran about 6 to 11 cycles with a sample-barcoded 5' primer and J-beta primers. Each sample yielded at least 2.5 million CDR3-containing paired-end reads. TCRdb fed the 5' RACE reads into MiXCR, producing one record per CDR3 protein. Of around 780,000 distinct CDR3 sequences listed, approximately 60% are singletons. Remarks on this clonotype: Antigen unknown.

Sequencing input: blood. The receptor was derived from a man aged 35-49 years in good health.

The CDR3 DNA reads TGTGCCAGCGCGTCCGATTACAGGGGACGGGGCTACACCTTC. Protein: CASASDYRGRGYTF. This chain links TRBV12-3 or TRBV12-4 with TRBJ1-2; 7 nucleotides line up with TRBD1. The CDR3 length is 14 residues. Trimming cost V 8 bases and J 8 bases; bases outside gene matches: 14.